This T cell receptor beta chain appears in the sequencing data of a study of blood T cell repertoires in COVID-19. About the research overall: Samples taken during acute and convalescent COVID-19 were collected in the United States, Italy and Spain. T cells, B-cell-depleted T cells, or PBMCs provided the cDNA or gDNA that served as material.

V was pared by 4 bases and J by 2 bases, with 21 bases between. Germline assignment: CDR1 MDHEN and CDR2 SYDVKM. The CDR3 is made up of 18 amino acids. Original analysis: It was from reference gene primer amplification that nucleated cell counts were estimated. TCRdb keeps only in-frame clones here, not all; method: immunoSEQ multiplex PCR. That table is the source of V, J and clone size, and D and trimming were worked out from the DNA. The data hold a few hundred thousand clones, with 88% observed a single time. The J gene is TRBJ1-5, the V gene TRBV28; perhaps TRBD1 as D (6 bases). Sequenced input: peripheral blood. This receptor was identified in a woman aged 45-59 years with COVID-19, enrolled during active disease. CDR3 in amino acids: CASSSPPGAPGGNQPQHF. The CDR3 DNA follows: TGTGCCAGCAGTTCCCCACCAGGGGCCCCTGGGGGCAATCAGCCCCAGCATTTT.